This is a list of T cell receptor beta chains from one sample in a study of T-cell memory formation after mild COVID-19. A single record per CDR3 protein comes from TCRdb applying MiXCR to the 5' RACE reads. This sample has 540,000 or so distinct CDR3 sequences; roughly 22% occur once, and the top ten carry around 12%. Sequenced material: PBMCs or a T cell subset sorted from them (not recorded which). Receptors originate from an adult woman who had mild COVID-19 (a few samples of this study predate the infection). Cell type and time point are not known. Both conserved end residues are trimmed from each CDR3.

j_call v_call cdr3_aa
TRBJ1-2 TRBV9 ASSRQGVDGYT
TRBJ1-6 TRBV9 ASSVRGEGSPLH
TRBJ2-7 TRBV7-2 ASSLIGHPGGEQY
TRBJ1-1 TRBV30 AWVYRTGWEGAF
TRBJ2-1 TRBV5-6 ASSLNHEQF
TRBJ2-2 TRBV14 ASSTTGSDTGELF
TRBJ1-5 TRBV12-3/TRBV12-4 ASTLTDTNQPQH
TRBJ2-7 TRBV19 ASSAGGGTYEQY
TRBJ1-1 TRBV7-9 ASSLEGDRLNTEAF
TRBJ2-2 TRBV30 AWSRQGADTGELF
TRBJ2-1 TRBV6-6 ASSLQNNEQF
TRBJ2-7 TRBV7-9 ASTSPGPSYEQY
TRBJ2-3 TRBV7-3 ASSLRPLGGGVFDTQY
TRBJ2-7 TRBV25-1 ASSGQGAHEQY